This T cell receptor (beta chain) was captured by sequencing in a study of blood T cell repertoires in COVID-19. The assay was immunoSEQ multiplex PCR, and TCRdb's table has in-frame clones only and misses some. There are roughly 300,000 clones in the sample; 80% to 90% occur only once, and approximately 4.4% lies in the top ten. The CDR3 length is 15 residues. After removal of 7 bases from V and 10 bases from J, the junction contained 13 bases not matched to a gene. The germline V gene has CDR1 MNHEY and CDR2 SMNVEV (reference sequence). This clone was found once. Sequenced: PBMCs or T cells enriched from blood (not recorded which). The clonotype originates from a woman between 40 and 50 years old with acute COVID-19. The V and J genes are TRBV27 and TRBJ2-1, with TRBD2 identical over 10 bases. The CDR3: CASTTVSGGAREQFF. The CDR3, as DNA: TGTGCCAGCACCACCGTGAGCGGGGGGGCCCGAGAGCAGTTCTTC.